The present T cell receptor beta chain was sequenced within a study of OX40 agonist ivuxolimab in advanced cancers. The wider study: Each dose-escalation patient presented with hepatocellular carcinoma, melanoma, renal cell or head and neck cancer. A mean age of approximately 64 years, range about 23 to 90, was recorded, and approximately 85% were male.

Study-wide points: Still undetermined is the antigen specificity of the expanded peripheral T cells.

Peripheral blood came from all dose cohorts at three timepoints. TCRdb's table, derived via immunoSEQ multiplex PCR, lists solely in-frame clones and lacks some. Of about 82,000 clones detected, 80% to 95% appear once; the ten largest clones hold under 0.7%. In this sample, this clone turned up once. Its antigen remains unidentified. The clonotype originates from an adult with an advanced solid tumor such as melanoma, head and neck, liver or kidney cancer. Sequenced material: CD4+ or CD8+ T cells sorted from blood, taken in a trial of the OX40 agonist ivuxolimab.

CDR3: CASSPMTGQDTQYF. The CDR3 DNA reads TGTGCCAGCTCCCCAATGACAGGGCAAGATACGCAGTATTTT. The V and J genes are TRBV18 and TRBJ2-3, with TRBD1 matching over 7 bases. Unmatched junction bases numbered 8, after V lost 6 bases and J lost 5 bases. CDR1 and CDR2 from the germline V gene are KGHSH and LQKENI. CDR3 length: 14 residues.